This TCR beta chain was documented in a study of T cell changes during pregnancy in multiple sclerosis. Here immunoSEQ multiplex PCR was the method, and the copy in TCRdb shows in-frame clones only, minus some. The sample comprises around 57,000 clones, around 92% of which are singletons, and 2% to 2.5% rests with the top ten. CDR3 length equals 17 residues. Germline CDR1 is LNHDA and CDR2 is SQIVND (reference sequence). V dropped 5 bases and J dropped 3; count of bases not matched to a gene: 8. This receptor was obtained from a female donor in good health, enrolled as a control in a pregnancy study. Sample: peripheral blood, taken in the third trimester of pregnancy. J is TRBJ2-7 and V is TRBV19, with 15 bases lining up with TRBD2. This CDR3 reads CASSPGLAGGPRYEQYF. The CDR3 DNA follows: TGTGCCAGTAGTCCCGGACTAGCGGGAGGGCCTCGCTACGAGCAGTACTTC.